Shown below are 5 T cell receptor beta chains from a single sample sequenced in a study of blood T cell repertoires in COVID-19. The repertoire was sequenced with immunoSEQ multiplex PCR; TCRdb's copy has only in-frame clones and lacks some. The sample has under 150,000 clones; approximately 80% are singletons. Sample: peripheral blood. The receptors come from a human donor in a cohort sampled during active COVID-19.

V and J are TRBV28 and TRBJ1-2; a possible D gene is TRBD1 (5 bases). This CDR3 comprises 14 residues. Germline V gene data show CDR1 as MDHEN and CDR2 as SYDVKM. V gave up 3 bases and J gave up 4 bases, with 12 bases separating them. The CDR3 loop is CASSLGGSAYGYTF. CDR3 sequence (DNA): TGTGCCAGCAGTTTGGGGGGATCGGCCTATGGCTACACCTTC.

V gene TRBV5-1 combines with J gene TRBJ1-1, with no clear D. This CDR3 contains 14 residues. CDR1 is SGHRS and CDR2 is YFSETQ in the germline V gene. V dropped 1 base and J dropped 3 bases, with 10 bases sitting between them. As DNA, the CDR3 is TGCGCCAGCAGCTTGACAGAGAGTGACACTGAAGCTTTCTTT. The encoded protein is CASSLTESDTEAFF.

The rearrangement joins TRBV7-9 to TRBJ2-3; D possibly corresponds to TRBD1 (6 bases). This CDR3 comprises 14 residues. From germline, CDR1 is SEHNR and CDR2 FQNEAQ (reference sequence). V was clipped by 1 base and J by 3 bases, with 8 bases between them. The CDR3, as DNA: TGTGCCAGCAGCTTAGACAGGGTGACAGATACGCAGTATTTT. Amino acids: CASSLDRVTDTQYF.

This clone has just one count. The CDR3 is CASSLALAETQYF. As DNA, the CDR3 is TGTGCCAGCAGCTTAGCCCTTGCGGAGACCCAGTACTTC. The chain carries TRBV7-2 and TRBJ2-5; D remains ambiguous. Trimming left V 0 bases short and J 5 bases short, with 7 bases between. Germline-derived CDR1 and CDR2 are SGHTA and FQGNSA. The CDR3 runs to 13 residues. The full variable domain, completed using reference TRBV7-2 and TRBJ2-5, is GAGVSQSPSNKVTEKGKDVELRCDPISGHTALYWYRQSLGQGLEFLIYFQGNSAPDKSGLPSDRFSAERTGGSVSTLTIQRTQQEDSAVYLCASSLALAETQYFGPGTRLLVL.

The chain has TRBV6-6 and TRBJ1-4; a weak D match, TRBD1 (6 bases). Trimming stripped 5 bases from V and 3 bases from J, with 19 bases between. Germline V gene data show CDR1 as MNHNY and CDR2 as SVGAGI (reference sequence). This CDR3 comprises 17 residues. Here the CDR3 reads CASSRTDLLPPNEKLFF. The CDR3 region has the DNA TGTGCCAGCAGTCGGACAGACCTCCTACCCCCTAATGAAAAACTGTTTTTT.